Shown below are 2 T cell receptor beta chains from a single sample sequenced in a study of blood T cell repertoires in COVID-19. Generated by immunoSEQ multiplex PCR, the TCRdb table keeps only in-frame clones and is missing some. The sample includes more than 200,000 clones, roughly 82% of them seen just once. Sequenced material: peripheral blood. These receptors were taken from a woman aged 80 or over with active or convalescent COVID-19.

V and J are TRBV10-3 and TRBJ2-2; TRBD2 agrees at 13 bases. Trimming cost V 7 bases and J 5 bases; bases outside gene matches: 7. The CDR3 is 16 residues long. The germline CDR1 and CDR2 sequences are ENHRY and SYGVKD. The CDR3 nucleotides read TGTGCCATCAAAGGACTAGCGGGAGTTGAAACCGGGGAGCTGTTTTTT. Translation: CAIKGLAGVETGELFF.

The chain links TRBV5-1 to TRBJ2-7; TRBD1 agrees at 10 bases. The CDR3 is 15 residues long. The germline V gene encodes CDR1 SGHRS and CDR2 YFSETQ. With V trimmed by 5 bases and J by 2 bases, 7 bases remained unmatched. CDR3 sequence (DNA): TGCGCCAGCAGTTTCGGGACAGGGGATACCTACGAGCAGTACTTC. Amino acid sequence: CASSFGTGDTYEQYF.